These 8 T cell receptor beta chains originate from one sample sequenced in a study of response to subunit inactivated influenza vaccine (dated by TCRdb to between 2018 and 2020). Libraries were made using RT-PCR. The sample was run on an Illumina HiSeq 2500. TCRdb's own reprocessing of the public reads used fastp at Q25 and MiXCR and kept productive beta chains. Entries that share a CDR3 protein sequence are merged under the most common genes and DNA. The sample table shows some 500,000 distinct CDR3 sequences, and 10% to 15% are seen once. Around 14% of the sample is in the top ten clones. The sample's time point label, in plain terms: more than 35 days after influenza vaccine administration. This material consisted of PBMCs from blood, taken 45 days after vaccination. The receptor set was obtained from a man aged 45 to 65 who received an inactivated influenza vaccine. Donor details come from another sample of the same person, matched by shared clones.

This clonotype was counted only a few times. The J gene is TRBJ1-6, the V gene TRBV7-2; 7 bases match TRBD1. This CDR3 is 15 amino acids long. CDR1 and CDR2 from the germline V gene are SGHTA and FQGNSA. The V segment lost 4 bases and the J segment 4 bases; nucleotides outside the gene matches: 4. The DNA for the CDR3 is TGTGCCAGCAGCTGGGGACAGACTTATAATTCACCCCTCCACTTT. Its translation: CASSWGQTYNSPLHF.

This clonotype was seen repeatedly, ten times or more. The V call is TRBV5-5, the J call TRBJ2-5; weak D call: TRBD2 (5 bases). The CDR3 totals 14 residues. Germline V gene sequence: CDR1 SGHKS, CDR2 YYEKEE (reference sequence). Trimming took 6 bases from V and 2 from J, leaving 14 bases between them. The CDR3, as DNA: TGTGCCAGCACGCTTCGGGGATTACAAGAGACCCAGTACTTC. This sequence encodes CASTLRGLQETQYF.

Many counts were recorded for this clonotype. The gene calls are TRBV15 and TRBJ2-1, with D unresolved. With 0 bases removed from V and 0 bases from J, the gap between germline ends came to 9 bases. Germline V gives CDR1 LNHNV, CDR2 YYDKDF (reference sequence). The CDR3 totals 16 residues. The CDR3 here is CATSRDWMSSYNEQFF. The CDR3 region has the DNA TGTGCCACCAGCAGAGATTGGATGAGCTCCTACAATGAGCAGTTCTTC. Looking up the rest from reference TRBV15 and TRBJ2-1 gives the full variable domain: DAMVIQNPRYQVTQFGKPVTLSCSQTLNHNVMYWYQQKSSQAPKLLFHYYDKDFNNEADTPDNFQSRRPNTSFCFLDIRSPGLGDTAMYLCATSRDWMSSYNEQFFGPGTRLTVL.

This clonotype was seen only a few times. The rearrangement links TRBV6-2 or TRBV6-3 to TRBJ1-1; no firm D call. V was trimmed by 2 bases and J by 4 bases, leaving 14 bases between them. Germline CDR1 is MNHEY and CDR2 is SVGEGT. CDR3 length equals 15 residues. The CDR3 here is CASSYESGVSTEAFF. The DNA for the CDR3 is TGTGCCAGCAGTTACGAATCCGGGGTGAGCACTGAAGCTTTCTTT.

Only a few counts were recorded for this clonotype. The chain recombines TRBV6-5 with TRBJ2-3; D perhaps matches TRBD2 (5 bases). The CDR3 loop spans 15 amino acids. V dropped 2 bases and J dropped 2 bases, with 11 bases sitting between them. Germline V gene data show CDR1 as MNHEY and CDR2 as SVGAGI. The CDR3 reads CASSYGGGLTDTQYF. The DNA for the CDR3 is TGTGCCAGCAGTTACGGCGGAGGCCTCACAGATACGCAGTATTTT.

This chain joins TRBV9 and TRBJ2-3; D is undetermined. This CDR3 contains 15 residues. V lost 0 bases and J lost 4, with 12 bases in between. Germline loops: CDR1 SGDLS, CDR2 YYNGEE. DNA of the CDR3: TGTGCCAGCAGCGTAGCTACTACGGCCGCAGATACGCAGTATTTT. This encodes CASSVATTAADTQYF. Looking up the rest from reference TRBV9 and TRBJ2-3 gives the full variable domain: DSGVTQTPKHLITATGQRVTLRCSPRSGDLSVYWYQQSLDQGLQFLIQYYNGEERAKGNILERFSAQQFPDLHSELNLSSLELGDSALYFCASSVATTAADTQYFGPGTRLTVL.

The V gene is TRBV7-2, the J gene TRBJ1-2, with 9 positions matching TRBD1. CDR1 and CDR2 (germline): SGHTA, FQGNSA. V shed 1 base, J shed 4 bases, and the junction held 7 bases outside the gene matches. CDR3 size: 16 residues. As DNA, the CDR3 is TGTGCCAGCAGCTTAGGCAGGGAACAGGGGGCCTATGGCTACACCTTC. Translated, it gives CASSLGREQGAYGYTF.

Only a few counts were recorded for this clonotype. The V gene is TRBV12-3 or TRBV12-4, the J gene TRBJ2-2; D tentatively fits TRBD1 or TRBD2 (5 bases each). This CDR3 comprises 12 residues. Trimming left V 6 bases short and J 5 bases short, with 7 bases between. CDR3 residues: CASSRETGELFF. The CDR3 DNA reads as TGTGCCAGCAGCAGGGAGACCGGGGAGCTGTTTTTT.